The rows below give T cell receptor beta chains drawn from one sample of a study of T-cell memory formation after mild COVID-19. Each CDR3 protein is one row after TCRdb ran MiXCR on the 5' RACE reads. The sample comprises around 400,000 distinct CDR3 sequences, around 24% of which are singletons, and about 10% rests with the top ten. Sequenced material: PBMCs or a T cell subset sorted from them (not recorded which). The receptors here all came from an adult woman who had mild COVID-19 (a few samples of this study predate the infection). Cell type and time point are not known. The CDR3 runs from the conserved cysteine through the conserved F or W. Fields, in order: V gene, D gene, J gene, clone size, CDR3 DNA, CDR3 protein. A D gene is named only where the DNA matches it firmly. Size tells how often a clone was seen (once, few, many) or the class of an expanded clone, and some rows leave it out.

TRBV7-9,TRBD2,TRBJ2-7,few,TGTGCCAGCAGCTTTCGCGGGAGTGACGAGCAGTACTTC,CASSFRGSDEQYF
TRBV9,TRBD2,TRBJ2-1,few,TGTGCCAGCAGCGGTCGGACTAGCGGGGAATACAATGAGCAGTTCTTC,CASSGRTSGEYNEQFF
TRBV7-2,TRBD1,TRBJ1-2,many,TGTGCCAGCAGCTTAGAGACAGGGAACCGTGGCTACACCTTC,CASSLETGNRGYTF
TRBV6-5,TRBD2,TRBJ2-4,.,TGTGCCAGCAGTTGGCAGCGGGGGGGCCGAAACATTCAGTACTTC,CASSWQRGGRNIQYF
TRBV12-3/TRBV12-4,TRBD2,TRBJ2-7,.,TGTGCCAGCAGTTTATTAGCGGGGGCCTACGAGCAGTACTTC,CASSLLAGAYEQYF
TRBV7-3,TRBD2,TRBJ2-1,.,TGTGCCAGCAGTCCCAGCGGGGGGACACTACGGGAGCAGTTCTTC,CASSPSGGTLREQFF
TRBV6-1,.,TRBJ1-2,few,TGTGCCAGCGGGAAGGAGGGATCCTATGGCTACACCTTC,CASGKEGSYGYTF
TRBV6-1,TRBD1,TRBJ1-1,few,TGTGCCTTGCGAGGACAGGGGATGAACACTGAAGCTTTCTTT,CALRGQGMNTEAFF
TRBV5-1,.,TRBJ2-3,.,TGCGCCAGCAGCTTGCGGGTAGCTGGCACAGATACGCAGTATTTT,CASSLRVAGTDTQYF
TRBV14,.,TRBJ1-4,few,TGTGCCAGCAGCTCGTTGGGGCCAACTAATGAAAAACTGTTTTTT,CASSSLGPTNEKLFF
TRBV19,.,TRBJ1-2,.,TGTGCCAGTAGTATGAAAGAGCTGGAGGGGATCGGAGTCGGCTACACCTTC,CASSMKELEGIGVGYTF
TRBV11-2,.,TRBJ2-1,few,TGTGCCAGCAGCTTAGGGTGGGGGGAGACGCGTTACAATGAGCAGTTCTTC,CASSLGWGETRYNEQFF
TRBV6-2/TRBV6-3,TRBD2,TRBJ2-4,.,TGTGCCAGCACGGAGCTACTAGCGGGGCTGCGAAACATTCAGTACTTC,CASTELLAGLRNIQYF
TRBV7-3,TRBD2,TRBJ2-1,many,TGTGCCAGCAGCCGTATAGCGGGAGCCTTGATTGAGCAGTTCTTC,CASSRIAGALIEQFF
TRBV24-1,TRBD2,TRBJ2-1,.,TGTGCCACCAGACCGGGACTAGGCAACAATGAGCAGTTCTTC,CATRPGLGNNEQFF
TRBV7-9,TRBD1,TRBJ1-1,few,TGTGCCAGCAGCAAGGGACAGGAGAGGACTGAAGCTTTCTTT,CASSKGQERTEAFF
TRBV24-1,.,TRBJ2-1,.,TGTGCCACCAGTGGGTCGGTTGACAGGCCAACCAATGAGCAGTTCTTC,CATSGSVDRPTNEQFF
TRBV6-6,.,TRBJ1-1,.,TGTGCCAGCAGTTACTCGACTGGGAGGCACACTGAAGCTTTCTTT,CASSYSTGRHTEAFF
TRBV12-3/TRBV12-4,TRBD1,TRBJ2-3,.,TGTGCCAGCAGTTTCCTACTACTGCGGGACAGGGGTTCAGATACGCAGTATTTT,CASSFLLLRDRGSDTQYF
TRBV7-9,TRBD2,TRBJ2-3,few,TGTGCCAGCAGCTTACCCTCAGCGGGAGGGCCGGATACGCAGTATTTT,CASSLPSAGGPDTQYF
TRBV6-5,.,TRBJ2-7,.,TGTGCCAGCAGTTACGGACCCAGCTCCTACGAGCAGTACTTC,CASSYGPSSYEQYF
TRBV29-1,.,TRBJ1-4,few,TGCAGCGTGGAGGGAGGGGCCACTAATGAAAAACTGTTTTTT,CSVEGGATNEKLFF
TRBV29-1,TRBD2,TRBJ2-1,few,TGCAGCGTTGCATGGGCTAGCGGGACCGACAATGAGCAGTTCTTC,CSVAWASGTDNEQFF
TRBV28,.,TRBJ2-7,few,TGTGCCAGCAGTATTCCGACAGGCTCCTACGAGCAGTACTTC,CASSIPTGSYEQYF
TRBV2,.,TRBJ1-5,.,TGTGCCAGCAGGGACGTAGGGGCCATTAGCAATCAGCCCCAGCATTTT,CASRDVGAISNQPQHF
TRBV4-2,.,TRBJ2-1,.,TGTGCCAGCAGCCCCTTCGGCCTCGACAATGAGCAGTTCTTC,CASSPFGLDNEQFF
TRBV5-4,.,TRBJ2-3,few,TGTGCCAGCAGCTTGGCTAGCGGCACAGATACGCAGTATTTT,CASSLASGTDTQYF
TRBV6-1,.,TRBJ2-7,.,TGTGCCAGCAGTGGTCTTCTGAGGGAGGCTTACGAGCAGTACTTC,CASSGLLREAYEQYF
TRBV12-3/TRBV12-4,.,TRBJ1-6,.,TGTGCCAGCAGCCAGGGATACAATAATTCACCCCTCCACTTT,CASSQGYNNSPLHF
TRBV7-8,.,TRBJ1-1,.,TGTGCCAGCAGCTTAGCCGGACGGAAAATGAACACTGAAGCTTTCTTT,CASSLAGRKMNTEAFF
TRBV7-3,TRBD2,TRBJ2-1,few,TGTGCCAGCAGCTCGCCCGGGGGGGAGAGCAATGAGCAGTTCTTC,CASSSPGGESNEQFF
TRBV4-3,TRBD2,TRBJ2-1,.,TGCGCCAGCAGCACGGAACGAGGGAGGGATGAGCAGTTCTTC,CASSTERGRDEQFF
TRBV25-1,.,TRBJ2-3,.,TGTGCCAGCACGCGCGGACAGCTCCTCTTGGATACGCAGTATTTT,CASTRGQLLLDTQYF
TRBV3-1,.,TRBJ1-5,.,TGTGCCAGCAGCTACGCTCCCAATCAGCCCCAGCATTTT,CASSYAPNQPQHF
TRBV12-3/TRBV12-4,TRBD2,TRBJ2-6,.,TGTGCCAGCAGTCTAAGGGAGGGTTCCTTCTCTGGGGCCAACGTCCTGACTTTC,CASSLREGSFSGANVLTF
TRBV19,.,TRBJ2-3,.,TGTGCCAGTAGTATTAGCGGAGAAAGCACAGATACGCAGTATTTT,CASSISGESTDTQYF
TRBV5-1,.,TRBJ2-7,.,TGCGCCAGCAGCTCTACACTCTACGAGCAGTACTTC,CASSSTLYEQYF
TRBV5-1,.,TRBJ1-2,.,TGCGCCAGCAGCTCCCACGGGACCGGCTATGGCTACACCTTC,CASSSHGTGYGYTF
TRBV7-8,TRBD1,TRBJ2-7,few,TGTGCCAGCAGCTTAACAGGGGGCGACGCCTACGAGCAGTACTTC,CASSLTGGDAYEQYF
TRBV3-1,.,TRBJ2-1,few,TGTGCCAGCAGCCAAGAGAAAAGGGGATACTACAATGAGCAGTTCTTC,CASSQEKRGYYNEQFF
TRBV7-9,.,TRBJ1-2,.,TGTGCCAGCAGCCCCCCGAACGGCTACACCTTC,CASSPPNGYTF